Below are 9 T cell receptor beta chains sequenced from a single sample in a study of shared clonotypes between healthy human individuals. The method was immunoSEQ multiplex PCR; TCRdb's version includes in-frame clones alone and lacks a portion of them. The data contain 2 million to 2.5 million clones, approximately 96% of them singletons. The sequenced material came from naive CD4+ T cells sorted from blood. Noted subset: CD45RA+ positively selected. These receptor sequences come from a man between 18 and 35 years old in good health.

For the CDR3, the DNA is TGTGCCAGCAGTCCACGGACAGGGGGCTTAATCTACTTC. Translating it yields CASSPRTGGLIYF. The chain carries TRBV27 and TRBJ2-7; TRBD1 matches at 11 bases. Looked up from germline, CDR1 is MNHEY and CDR2 is SMNVEV (reference sequence). The CDR3 consists of 13 residues. The junction had 10 bases not matched to a gene; V was cut back by 5 bases and J by 13 bases.

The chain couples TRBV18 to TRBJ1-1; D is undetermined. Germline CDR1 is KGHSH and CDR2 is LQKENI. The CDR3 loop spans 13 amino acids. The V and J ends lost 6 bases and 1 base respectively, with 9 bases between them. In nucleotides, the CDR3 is TGTGCCAGCTCGACCGGGAAGAACACTGAAGCTTTCTTT. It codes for CASSTGKNTEAFF. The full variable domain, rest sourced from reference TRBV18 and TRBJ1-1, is NAGVMQNPRHLVRRRGQEARLRCSPMKGHSHVYWYRQLPEEGLKFMVYLQKENIIDESGMPKERFSAEFPKEGPSILRIQQVVRGDSAAYFCASSTGKNTEAFFGQGTRLTVV.

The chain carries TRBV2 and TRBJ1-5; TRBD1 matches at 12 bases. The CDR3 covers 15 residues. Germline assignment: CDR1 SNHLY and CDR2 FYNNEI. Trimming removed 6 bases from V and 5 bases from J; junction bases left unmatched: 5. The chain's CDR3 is CASRGTGGGYQPQHF. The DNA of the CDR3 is TGTGCCAGCAGGGGGACAGGGGGCGGCTATCAGCCCCAGCATTTT.

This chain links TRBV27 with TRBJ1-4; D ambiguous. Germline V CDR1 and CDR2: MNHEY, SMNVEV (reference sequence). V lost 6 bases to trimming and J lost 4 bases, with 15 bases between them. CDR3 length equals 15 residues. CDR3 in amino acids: CASSAMDANNEKLFF. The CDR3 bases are TGTGCCAGCAGCGCCATGGACGCCAATAATGAAAAACTGTTTTTT. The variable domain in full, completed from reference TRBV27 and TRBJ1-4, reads EAQVTQNPRYLITVTGKKLTVTCSQNMNHEYMSWYRQDPGLGLRQIYYSMNVEVTDKGDVPEGYKVSRKEKRNFPLILESPSPNQTSLYFCASSAMDANNEKLFFGSGTQLSVL.

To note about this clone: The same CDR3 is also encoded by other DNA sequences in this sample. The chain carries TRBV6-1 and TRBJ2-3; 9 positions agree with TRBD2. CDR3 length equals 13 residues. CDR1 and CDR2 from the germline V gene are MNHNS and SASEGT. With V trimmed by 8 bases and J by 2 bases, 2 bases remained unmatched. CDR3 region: CASRLAATDTQYF. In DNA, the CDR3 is TGTGCCAGCCGACTAGCGGCCACAGATACGCAGTATTTT.

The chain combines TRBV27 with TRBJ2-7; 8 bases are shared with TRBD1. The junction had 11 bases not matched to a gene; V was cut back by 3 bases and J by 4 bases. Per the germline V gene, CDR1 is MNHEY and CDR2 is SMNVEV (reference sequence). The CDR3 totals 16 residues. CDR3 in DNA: TGTGCCAGCAGTTTCACCCCCAGAGACAGGGGTTACGAGCAGTACTTC. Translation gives CASSFTPRDRGYEQYF.

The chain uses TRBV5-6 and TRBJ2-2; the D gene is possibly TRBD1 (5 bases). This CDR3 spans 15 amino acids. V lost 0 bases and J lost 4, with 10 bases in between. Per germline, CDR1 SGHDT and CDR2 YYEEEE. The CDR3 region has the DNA TGTGCCAGCAGCTTGGGGGCAGGGCTCACCGGGGAGCTGTTTTTT. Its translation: CASSLGAGLTGELFF.

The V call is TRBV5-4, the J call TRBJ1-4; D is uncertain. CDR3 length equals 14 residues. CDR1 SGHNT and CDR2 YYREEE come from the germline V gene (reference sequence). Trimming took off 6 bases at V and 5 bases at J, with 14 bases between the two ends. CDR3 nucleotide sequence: TGTGCCAGCACGACTCTGGGAAAGAATGAAAAACTGTTTTTT. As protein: CASTTLGKNEKLFF.

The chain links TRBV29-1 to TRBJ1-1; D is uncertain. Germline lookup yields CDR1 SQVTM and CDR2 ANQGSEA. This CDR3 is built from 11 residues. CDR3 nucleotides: TGCACCATCCGGCGGGGCACTGAAGCTTTCTTT. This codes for CTIRRGTEAFF.